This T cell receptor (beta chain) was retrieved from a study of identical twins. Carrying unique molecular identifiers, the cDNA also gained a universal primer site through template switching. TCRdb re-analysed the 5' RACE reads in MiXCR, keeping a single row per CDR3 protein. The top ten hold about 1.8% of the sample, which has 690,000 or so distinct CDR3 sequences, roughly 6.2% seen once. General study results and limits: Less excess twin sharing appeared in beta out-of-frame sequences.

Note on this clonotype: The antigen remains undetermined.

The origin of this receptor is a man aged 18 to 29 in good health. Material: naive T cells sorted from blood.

The CDR3 spells CASSQDTNGELFF. The CDR3 DNA follows: TGTGCCAGCAGCCAAGACACGAACGGGGAGCTGTTTTTT. The rearrangement links TRBV3-1 to TRBJ2-2; D is undetermined. The ends were cut back, 0 bases at V and 7 bases at J, with 6 bases in the middle. Germline V gives CDR1 LGHDT, CDR2 YNNKEL (reference sequence). CDR3 length: 13 residues.